This T cell receptor (beta chain) was retrieved from a study of cytomegalovirus exposure and HLA in healthy donors. The assay was immunoSEQ multiplex PCR, and TCRdb's table has in-frame clones only and misses some. This sample has 330,000 or so clones, with 80% to 90% found just once. Input material: PBMCs. This sequence was found in a woman aged 18-29 years in good health and CMV-seronegative.

The CDR3 here is CASSLYRAYEQYF. For the CDR3, the DNA is TGTGCCAGCAGTTTGTACAGGGCCTACGAGCAGTACTTC. The rearrangement uses TRBV28 and TRBJ2-7; TRBD1 might be the D (6 bases). The CDR3 loop spans 13 amino acids. V was cut by 3 bases and J by 2 bases, with 8 bases left in between. The germline gives CDR1 MDHEN, CDR2 SYDVKM.